This T cell receptor beta chain derives from a study of response to subunit inactivated influenza vaccine. The CDR3 loop spans 16 amino acids. Trimming cost V 7 bases and J 6 bases; bases outside gene matches: 14. The germline V gene has CDR1 MNHEY and CDR2 SMNVEV (reference sequence). This clonotype was detected a few times. MiXCR, applied by TCRdb to the RT-PCR reads, yields one record per CDR3 protein. The sample has over 400,000 distinct CDR3 sequences; around 13% are singletons. The origin of this receptor is a man aged 45 to 65 who received an inactivated influenza vaccine. The chain combines TRBV27 with TRBJ2-1; 8 bases are a match to TRBD2. This specimen consisted of PBMCs from blood, obtained 45 days after vaccination. This CDR3 is CASNPNPTSGGNEQFF. CDR3 in DNA: TGTGCCAGCAACCCCAATCCCACTAGCGGAGGCAATGAGCAGTTCTTC.